The next 22 T cell receptor beta chains were all read from a single sample in a study of cytomegalovirus exposure and HLA in healthy donors. Produced via immunoSEQ multiplex PCR; TCRdb's table is partial and in-frame only. Of some 140,000 clones in the sample, 84% were seen once. Material: PBMCs. Every receptor here comes from a woman under 40 in good health and CMV-seronegative.

V usage is TRBV5-8 and J usage is TRBJ1-2; tentative D call: TRBD1 (6 bases). Trimming removed 4 bases at V and 2 bases at J, with 12 bases between. The CDR3 extends over 14 amino acids. The germline V gene encodes CDR1 SGHTS and CDR2 YDEGEE. CDR3 protein: CASSPRQANYGYTF. The CDR3 region has the DNA TGTGCCAGCAGCCCCAGACAGGCCAACTATGGCTACACCTTC. The variable domain in full, with the rest retrieved from reference TRBV5-8 and TRBJ1-2, is EAGVTQSPTHLIKTRGQQATLRCSPISGHTSVYWYQQALGLGLQFLLWYDEGEERNRGNFPPRFSGRQFPNYSSELNVNALELEDSALYLCASSPRQANYGYTFGSGTRLTVV.

V gene TRBV7-2 combines with J gene TRBJ1-2; TRBD1 matches 12 bases. Germline CDR1 and CDR2: SGHTA and FQGNSA. J gave up 4 bases and V 4 bases, and 1 base lay outside the gene matches. The CDR3 spans 14 residues. DNA for the CDR3: TGTGCCAGCAGCTGGGGACAGGGGGCCTATGGCTACACCTTC. This gives the protein CASSWGQGAYGYTF.

This clone was picked up a small number of times. This chain uses TRBV4-3 with TRBJ1-2; no clear D gene. Trimming shortened V by 2 bases and J by 2 bases, and 9 bases separated the two germline ends. This CDR3 has 14 residues. Germline V gene sequence: CDR1 LGHNA, CDR2 YSLEER. CDR3 DNA sequence: TGCGCCAGCAGCCAAAATTCCGGGAACTATGGCTACACCTTC. Amino acids: CASSQNSGNYGYTF.

The chain employs TRBV6-6 and TRBJ1-6; D not certain. The CDR3 extends over 13 amino acids. V gave up 4 bases and J gave up 8 bases, with 9 bases separating them. Germline V gene lookup returns CDR1 MNHNY and CDR2 SVGAGI (reference sequence). CDR3 DNA sequence: TGTGCCAGCAGTTTCAGGATCCATTCACCCCTCCACTTT. It translates to CASSFRIHSPLHF.

J is TRBJ1-4 and V is TRBV7-2, with D perhaps matching TRBD1 (6 bases). Trimming took off 5 bases at V and 4 bases at J, with 11 bases between the two ends. Germline V CDR1 and CDR2: SGHTA, FQGNSA. The CDR3 spans 14 residues. CDR3 in amino acids: CASSPDRFNEKLFF. The CDR3 DNA reads as TGTGCCAGCAGCCCGGACAGATTTAATGAAAAACTGTTTTTT.

The chain has TRBV21-1 and TRBJ1-3. TRBV21-1 is listed as a pseudogene. The CDR3 is 18 amino acids. The CDR3 DNA reads TGTGCCAGCAGCAAAGGGTCTGAGCTCTCCTACTCTGGAAACACCATATATTTT. The encoded protein is CASSKGSELSYSGNTIYF.

The CDR3 sequence is CASSLGTASSSYEQYF. The DNA of the CDR3 is TGTGCCAGCAGCTTGGGGACAGCGTCTAGCTCCTACGAGCAGTACTTC. V gene TRBV5-6 combines with J gene TRBJ2-7; D is possibly TRBD1 (6 bases). The CDR3 covers 16 residues. From germline, CDR1 is SGHDT and CDR2 YYEEEE. Trimming took off 0 bases at V and 0 bases at J, with 13 bases between the two ends. The full variable domain, rest sourced from reference TRBV5-6 and TRBJ2-7, is DAGVTQSPTHLIKTRGQQVTLRCSPKSGHDTVSWYQQALGQGPQFIFQYYEEEERQRGNFPDRFSGHQFPNYSSELNVNALLLGDSALYLCASSLGTASSSYEQYFGPGTRLTVT.

The chain joins TRBV11-2 to TRBJ2-5, with a weak D call TRBD1 (6 bases). The CDR3 is 14 amino acids. Between the trimmed V and J ends, which lost 5 bases and 2 bases, there was a span of 12 bases. CDR1 and CDR2 (germline): SGHAT, FQNNGV. CDR3 sequence: CASSARDIQETQYF. CDR3 nucleotides: TGTGCCAGCAGCGCTCGGGACATACAAGAGACCCAGTACTTC.

The V gene is TRBV7-2, the J gene TRBJ1-5, with D perhaps TRBD1 (6 bases). In germline, CDR1 is SGHTA, CDR2 FQGNSA. The CDR3 is 14 residues long. V dropped 1 base and J dropped 7 bases, with 11 bases sitting between them. CDR3 nucleotides: TGTGCCAGCAGCTTAGGAACAGGGACCCAGCCCCAGCATTTT. As protein: CASSLGTGTQPQHF.

The rearrangement links TRBV4-3 to TRBJ2-3; 9 bases fit TRBD2. The CDR3 contains 15 residues. With V trimmed by 2 bases and J by 6 bases, 6 bases remained unmatched. CDR1 and CDR2 from the germline V gene are LGHNA and YSLEER. The CDR3 protein is CASSQMAGGPDTQYF. The CDR3 coding sequence is TGCGCCAGCAGCCAAATGGCGGGGGGGCCTGATACGCAGTATTTT.

This rearrangement joins TRBV5-1 to TRBJ2-4; the match to TRBD1 covers 8 bases. Losses at the gene ends were 4 bases for V and 0 bases for J; bases not matched to a gene: 9. CDR3 length: 17 amino acids. Germline V gives CDR1 SGHRS, CDR2 YFSETQ. CDR3 amino acids: CASSTNGQGLAKNIQYF. In DNA form, the CDR3 reads TGCGCCAGCAGCACAAATGGACAGGGTTTAGCCAAAAACATTCAGTACTTC. Full variable domain (missing parts from reference TRBV5-1 and TRBJ2-4): KAGVTQTPRYLIKTRGQQVTLSCSPISGHRSVSWYQQTPGQGLQFLFEYFSETQRNKGNFPGRFSGRQFSNSRSEMNVSTLELGDSALYLCASSTNGQGLAKNIQYFGAGTRLSVL.

The chain joins TRBV29-1 to TRBJ1-2; TRBD1 matches at 8 bases. V trimming: 6 bases; J trimming: 4 bases; junction bases outside the gene matches: 4. Germline CDR1 and CDR2: SQVTM and ANQGSEA. CDR3 size: 12 residues. The CDR3 protein is CSVATGAYGYTF. DNA of the CDR3: TGCAGCGTGGCGACAGGGGCCTATGGCTACACCTTC.

V and J are TRBV18 and TRBJ2-5; D call uncertain. The V end lost 0 bases, the J end lost 5 bases, and 7 bases lay between the germline ends. This CDR3 spans 13 amino acids. Germline V gene lookup returns CDR1 KGHSH and CDR2 LQKENI. DNA of the CDR3: TGTGCCAGCTCACCACCGAACGGGGAGACCCAGTACTTC. Translation: CASSPPNGETQYF.

J is TRBJ2-6 and V is TRBV10-3; 9 positions match TRBD1. This CDR3 region has 20 residues. The V and J ends lost 0 bases and 2 bases, in that order; junction bases with no gene match: 11. Germline-derived CDR1 and CDR2 are ENHRY and SYGVKD. The CDR3 loop is CAISESSLLRTGAGANVLTF. Written as DNA, the CDR3 is TGTGCCATCAGTGAGTCGAGTTTGTTAAGGACAGGGGCTGGGGCCAACGTCCTGACTTTC.

The J gene is TRBJ2-2, the V gene TRBV5-1, with 7 bases that match TRBD1. The CDR3 sequence is 15 residues long. The junction had 5 bases not matched to a gene; V was cut back by 4 bases and J by 2 bases. CDR1 and CDR2 from the germline V gene are SGHRS and YFSETQ. The CDR3 here is CASSPGDSNTGELFF. CDR3 bases: TGCGCCAGCAGCCCTGGGGACAGCAACACCGGGGAGCTGTTTTTT.

This clone was seen only once. V gene TRBV6-1 combines with J gene TRBJ2-5; possibly TRBD1 for D (6 bases). Germline V gene data show CDR1 as MNHNS and CDR2 as SASEGT. The CDR3 spans 18 residues. Trimming removed 2 bases at V and 2 bases at J, with 21 bases between. CDR3: CASSEYIGGSGEQETQYF. CDR3 bases: TGTGCCAGCAGTGAATATATAGGGGGTTCAGGGGAGCAAGAGACCCAGTACTTC.

This clone was found a few times. Its ends do not fully match the called genes, so a read error is possible. The chain has TRBV27 and TRBJ1-2, with D possibly matching TRBD1 (6 bases). The CDR3 extends over 13 amino acids. Germline V gives CDR1 MNHEY, CDR2 SMNVEV (reference sequence). Here the CDR3 reads CASSLSSREGVLF. The CDR3 nucleotides read TGTGCCAGCAGTTTATCATCGAGGGAGGGGGTCCTCTTC.

CDR3 in DNA: TGTGCCAGCAGCTTGTTTATGACTTCCCAAGAGACCCAGTACTTC. Its translation: CASSLFMTSQETQYF. The V and J genes are TRBV5-8 and TRBJ2-5; D gene unclear. This CDR3 has 15 amino acids. Trimming cost V 1 base and J 1 base, with 11 bases left between them. Germline V gene lookup returns CDR1 SGHTS and CDR2 YDEGEE.

The J gene is TRBJ1-1, the V gene TRBV15; tentatively, D is TRBD1 (5 bases). Germline V gene lookup returns CDR1 LNHNV and CDR2 YYDKDF (reference sequence). With 2 bases removed from V and 3 bases from J, the gap between germline ends came to 13 bases. The CDR3 totals 15 residues. For the CDR3, the DNA is TGTGCCACCAGCAGAAGGACGGGGGGGTACACTGAAGCTTTCTTT. The encoded protein is CATSRRTGGYTEAFF.

The rearrangement links TRBV14 to TRBJ2-7; perhaps TRBD2 as D (5 bases). In germline, CDR1 is SGHDN, CDR2 FVKESK. This CDR3 region has 14 residues. V was pared by 1 base and J by 5 bases, with 12 bases between. In DNA form, the CDR3 reads TGTGCCAGCAGCCAAGTTTCCGGTAGCGACGAGCAGTACTTC. Translating gives CASSQVSGSDEQYF.

This clone was observed a single time. The chain employs TRBV11-1 and TRBJ2-5; TRBD2 matches at 12 bases. Germline values: CDR1 SGHAT, CDR2 FQDESV (reference sequence). The CDR3 is 16 residues long. Trimming cost V 3 bases and J 5 bases; bases outside gene matches: 7. CDR3 sequence (DNA): TGTGCCAGCAGCTTTCCTAGCGGGGGGGCTGGCGAGACCCAGTACTTC. It yields the protein CASSFPSGGAGETQYF.

The sample holds a few counts of this clone. The CDR3 spells CASSEGAGYGYTF. In DNA form, the CDR3 reads TGTGCCAGCAGCGAGGGGGCAGGGTATGGCTACACCTTC. This chain uses TRBV6-6 with TRBJ1-2; TRBD1 matches at 7 bases. Germline loops: CDR1 MNHNY, CDR2 SVGAGI (reference sequence). The length of the CDR3 is 13 residues. V lost 6 bases and J lost 5; bases outside the gene matches: 6.